This is a list of T cell receptor beta chains from one sample in a study of T cell responses to AZD1222 COVID-19 vaccine. Assay: immunoSEQ multiplex PCR; the TCRdb copy retains only in-frame clones and omits some. The profile shows around 150,000 clones, approximately 93% of them singletons. Sequenced material: peripheral blood, taken 28 days after the second AZD1222 dose. These receptors were obtained from an adult who received the AZD1222 COVID-19 vaccine. The CDR3 runs from the conserved cysteine through the conserved F or W. Each record gives: clone size, V gene, J gene, D gene, CDR3 protein, CDR3 DNA. D genes are given only for firm matches. Clone size is stated in some rows and not others, as once, few, many or a class when expanded.

clone size: -
V gene: TRBV10-3
J gene: TRBJ2-1
D gene: -
CDR3 protein: CAISEGTPYYNEQFF
CDR3 DNA: TGTGCCATCAGTGAGGGTACACCCTACTACAATGAGCAGTTCTTC

clone size: -
V gene: TRBV7-9
J gene: TRBJ2-5
D gene: TRBD1
CDR3 protein: CASSLGTGGETQYF
CDR3 DNA: TGTGCCAGCAGCTTAGGGACAGGGGGAGAGACCCAGTACTTC

clone size: -
V gene: TRBV5-1
J gene: TRBJ1-2
D gene: TRBD1
CDR3 protein: CASSDTGGGGYGYTF
CDR3 DNA: TGCGCCAGCAGCGACACAGGGGGCGGAGGCTATGGCTACACCTTC

clone size: -
V gene: TRBV5-3
J gene: TRBJ1-2
D gene: -
CDR3 protein: CARSPSALIYGYTF
CDR3 DNA: TGTGCCAGAAGCCCCTCCGCTCTGATCTATGGCTACACCTTC

clone size: -
V gene: TRBV4-1
J gene: TRBJ1-2
D gene: TRBD1
CDR3 protein: CASSQPGQGGYGYTF
CDR3 DNA: TGCGCCAGCAGCCAACCGGGACAGGGTGGCTATGGCTACACCTTC

clone size: few
V gene: TRBV3-1/TRBV3-2
J gene: TRBJ1-2
D gene: TRBD1
CDR3 protein: CASSTRQGGYTF
CDR3 DNA: TGTGCCAGCAGCACACGACAGGGAGGCTACACCTTC

clone size: -
V gene: TRBV27
J gene: TRBJ2-5
D gene: TRBD1
CDR3 protein: CASSQTGLAETQYF
CDR3 DNA: TGTGCCAGCAGCCAGACAGGGTTAGCAGAGACCCAGTACTTC

clone size: -
V gene: TRBV4-3
J gene: TRBJ1-4
D gene: TRBD1
CDR3 protein: CASSHVGTGDEKLFF
CDR3 DNA: TGCGCCAGCAGCCATGTCGGGACAGGGGATGAAAAACTGTTTTTT

clone size: -
V gene: TRBV3-1/TRBV3-2
J gene: TRBJ2-2
D gene: -
CDR3 protein: CASSLSQGAGELFF
CDR3 DNA: TGTGCCAGCAGCCTTTCTCAGGGAGCCGGGGAGCTGTTTTTT

clone size: -
V gene: TRBV29-1
J gene: TRBJ2-7
D gene: -
CDR3 protein: CSVGQGGYEQYF
CDR3 DNA: TGCAGCGTTGGGCAGGGTGGCTACGAGCAGTACTTC

clone size: -
V gene: TRBV7-3
J gene: TRBJ1-1
D gene: -
CDR3 protein: CASSLRETSEAFF
CDR3 DNA: TGTGCCAGCAGCTTAAGAGAGACGTCCGAAGCTTTCTTT

clone size: -
V gene: TRBV7-9
J gene: TRBJ2-7
D gene: -
CDR3 protein: CASSVLQGGQEYEQYF
CDR3 DNA: TGTGCCAGCAGCGTCCTACAGGGAGGTCAGGAATACGAGCAGTACTTC

clone size: -
V gene: TRBV6-5
J gene: TRBJ2-6
D gene: TRBD1
CDR3 protein: CASSFGQGGANVLTF
CDR3 DNA: TGTGCCAGCAGTTTCGGACAGGGAGGGGCCAACGTCCTGACTTTC

clone size: -
V gene: TRBV27
J gene: TRBJ2-7
D gene: -
CDR3 protein: CASASPGISYEQYF
CDR3 DNA: TGTGCCAGCGCAAGCCCGGGGATCTCCTACGAGCAGTACTTC

clone size: -
V gene: TRBV7-9
J gene: TRBJ1-4
D gene: -
CDR3 protein: CASSLAPGSNEKLFF
CDR3 DNA: TGTGCCAGCAGCTTGGCGCCAGGATCTAATGAAAAACTGTTTTTT

clone size: -
V gene: TRBV9
J gene: TRBJ2-3
D gene: -
CDR3 protein: CASTHREGGDTDTQYF
CDR3 DNA: TGTGCCAGCACCCACAGGGAGGGAGGGGACACAGATACGCAGTATTTT

clone size: -
V gene: TRBV7-2
J gene: TRBJ1-2
D gene: -
CDR3 protein: CASSLLGGMNYGYTF
CDR3 DNA: TGTGCCAGCAGCTTACTCGGGGGTATGAACTATGGCTACACCTTC

clone size: -
V gene: TRBV19
J gene: TRBJ2-5
D gene: TRBD1
CDR3 protein: CASSTDRVGETQYF
CDR3 DNA: TGTGCCAGTAGTACGGACAGGGTGGGAGAGACCCAGTACTTC

clone size: -
V gene: TRBV29-1
J gene: TRBJ1-5
D gene: TRBD1
CDR3 protein: CSVATGGSQPQHF
CDR3 DNA: TGCAGCGTTGCTACAGGGGGCTCTCAGCCCCAGCATTTT

clone size: -
V gene: TRBV6-5
J gene: TRBJ1-4
D gene: -
CDR3 protein: CASSLSGAVEKLFF
CDR3 DNA: TGTGCCAGCAGTTTATCAGGGGCGGTTGAAAAACTGTTTTTT

clone size: -
V gene: TRBV5-1
J gene: TRBJ1-2
D gene: -
CDR3 protein: CASSPRTDFYGYTF
CDR3 DNA: TGCGCCAGCAGCCCCCGGACAGACTTCTATGGCTACACCTTC

clone size: once
V gene: TRBV2
J gene: TRBJ2-1
D gene: -
CDR3 protein: CASSDGGSSSYNEQFF
CDR3 DNA: TGTGCCAGCAGTGATGGGGGGTCGAGCTCCTACAATGAGCAGTTCTTC

clone size: -
V gene: TRBV18
J gene: TRBJ2-7
D gene: -
CDR3 protein: CASSPTGVDYEQYF
CDR3 DNA: TGTGCCAGCTCACCCACCGGGGTCGACTACGAGCAGTACTTC

clone size: -
V gene: TRBV7-9
J gene: TRBJ1-1
D gene: -
CDR3 protein: CASSLGGITEAFF
CDR3 DNA: TGTGCCAGCAGCTTAGGGGGGATCACTGAAGCTTTCTTT

clone size: -
V gene: TRBV19
J gene: TRBJ1-5
D gene: -
CDR3 protein: CASSIVGGSNQPQHF
CDR3 DNA: TGTGCCAGTAGTATAGTAGGGGGGAGCAATCAGCCCCAGCATTTT

clone size: -
V gene: TRBV6-2/TRBV6-3
J gene: TRBJ2-1
D gene: TRBD1
CDR3 protein: CASSKGQGFNEQFF
CDR3 DNA: TGTGCCAGCAGTAAGGGACAGGGATTCAATGAGCAGTTCTTC

clone size: -
V gene: TRBV10-1
J gene: TRBJ2-2
D gene: -
CDR3 protein: CASSSPRTGELFF
CDR3 DNA: TGCGCCAGCAGTTCCCCCCGCACCGGGGAGCTGTTTTTT

clone size: -
V gene: TRBV19
J gene: TRBJ2-1
D gene: TRBD2
CDR3 protein: CASSIGGAWDEQFF
CDR3 DNA: TGTGCCAGTAGTATCGGGGGGGCTTGGGATGAGCAGTTCTTC

clone size: -
V gene: TRBV7-2
J gene: TRBJ2-3
D gene: TRBD2
CDR3 protein: CASSLAGGPTDTQYF
CDR3 DNA: TGTGCCAGCAGCTTAGCGGGAGGGCCAACAGATACGCAGTATTTT

clone size: -
V gene: TRBV5-1
J gene: TRBJ2-7
D gene: -
CDR3 protein: CASSTDWDDEQYF
CDR3 DNA: TGCGCCAGCAGCACAGACTGGGACGACGAGCAGTACTTC

clone size: -
V gene: TRBV9
J gene: TRBJ2-2
D gene: -
CDR3 protein: CASSVGRNTGELFF
CDR3 DNA: TGTGCCAGCAGCGTGGGCAGGAACACCGGGGAGCTGTTTTTT

clone size: -
V gene: TRBV7-2
J gene: TRBJ1-1
D gene: -
CDR3 protein: CASSLVGGGGTEAFF
CDR3 DNA: TGTGCCAGCAGCTTAGTCGGCGGCGGGGGCACTGAAGCTTTCTTT

clone size: -
V gene: TRBV11-3
J gene: TRBJ1-5
D gene: -
CDR3 protein: CASSLVAISRFGGYQPQHF
CDR3 DNA: TGTGCCAGCAGCTTAGTCGCGATTAGTCGTTTCGGGGGTTATCAGCCCCAGCATTTT

clone size: -
V gene: TRBV5-1
J gene: TRBJ1-2
D gene: -
CDR3 protein: CASSLDRTYGYTF
CDR3 DNA: TGCGCCAGCAGCTTGGACAGGACTTATGGCTACACCTTC

clone size: -
V gene: TRBV5-6
J gene: TRBJ2-3
D gene: TRBD1
CDR3 protein: CASGLNPGQGANTQYF
CDR3 DNA: TGTGCCAGCGGGCTCAACCCCGGCCAGGGGGCAAATACGCAGTATTTT

clone size: few
V gene: TRBV27
J gene: TRBJ2-3
D gene: TRBD2
CDR3 protein: CASRTTSGSLGLNTQYF
CDR3 DNA: TGTGCCAGCAGGACGACTAGCGGGAGCCTAGGTTTAAATACGCAGTATTTT

clone size: -
V gene: TRBV10-3
J gene: TRBJ2-7
D gene: TRBD1
CDR3 protein: CAISDRDRVTNEQYF
CDR3 DNA: TGTGCCATCAGCGACCGGGACAGGGTCACCAACGAGCAGTACTTC

clone size: -
V gene: TRBV5-1
J gene: TRBJ2-2
D gene: TRBD2
CDR3 protein: CASTPGQRGLAGENGELFF
CDR3 DNA: TGCGCCAGCACCCCAGGACAGAGGGGACTAGCGGGAGAAAACGGGGAGCTGTTTTTT

clone size: -
V gene: TRBV28
J gene: TRBJ1-2
D gene: TRBD1
CDR3 protein: CASSVPGQAQGYTF
CDR3 DNA: TGTGCCAGCAGTGTACCGGGACAGGCTCAGGGCTACACCTTC

clone size: -
V gene: TRBV12-3/TRBV12-4
J gene: TRBJ2-7
D gene: -
CDR3 protein: CASSPGDYEQYF
CDR3 DNA: TGTGCCAGCAGTCCCGGGGACTACGAGCAGTACTTC

clone size: once
V gene: TRBV27
J gene: TRBJ1-1
D gene: -
CDR3 protein: CASSFILNTEAFF
CDR3 DNA: TGTGCCAGCAGCTTTATCCTGAACACTGAAGCTTTCTTT

clone size: few
V gene: TRBV6-1
J gene: TRBJ2-1
D gene: -
CDR3 protein: CASSESSSPNEQFF
CDR3 DNA: TGTGCCAGCAGTGAATCTTCTAGCCCGAATGAGCAGTTCTTC

clone size: -
V gene: TRBV3-1/TRBV3-2
J gene: TRBJ2-1
D gene: TRBD2
CDR3 protein: CASSPLTSGGAQGQFF
CDR3 DNA: TGTGCCAGCAGCCCGCTTACTAGCGGGGGGGCACAAGGGCAGTTCTTC

clone size: -
V gene: TRBV7-9
J gene: TRBJ2-3
D gene: -
CDR3 protein: CASSPAVDASTDTQYF
CDR3 DNA: TGTGCCAGCAGCCCCGCGGTTGACGCTAGCACAGATACGCAGTATTTT

clone size: -
V gene: TRBV6-1
J gene: TRBJ1-6
D gene: -
CDR3 protein: CASSERGVPLHF
CDR3 DNA: TGTGCCAGCAGTGAACGGGGGGTGCCCCTCCACTTT

clone size: -
V gene: TRBV7-8
J gene: TRBJ1-6
D gene: -
CDR3 protein: CASSLEGRGSYNSPLHF
CDR3 DNA: TGTGCCAGCAGCTTAGAGGGCAGGGGATCCTATAATTCACCCCTCCACTTT

clone size: -
V gene: TRBV5-1
J gene: TRBJ2-7
D gene: TRBD2
CDR3 protein: CASSLGGTSGAPGQYF
CDR3 DNA: TGCGCCAGCAGCTTGGGAGGGACTAGCGGGGCTCCGGGGCAGTACTTC

clone size: -
V gene: TRBV19
J gene: TRBJ1-1
D gene: TRBD1
CDR3 protein: CASSTDRARSTEAFF
CDR3 DNA: TGTGCCAGTAGTACAGACAGGGCCCGGAGCACTGAAGCTTTCTTT

clone size: -
V gene: TRBV28
J gene: TRBJ2-7
D gene: -
CDR3 protein: CASSNEYEQYF
CDR3 DNA: TGTGCCAGCAGCAATGAATACGAGCAGTACTTC

clone size: once
V gene: TRBV28
J gene: TRBJ1-5
D gene: TRBD1
CDR3 protein: CASSLRDSSYSNQPQHF
CDR3 DNA: TGTGCCAGCAGTTTAAGGGACAGCTCCTATAGCAATCAGCCCCAGCATTTT

clone size: -
V gene: TRBV5-4
J gene: TRBJ2-3
D gene: TRBD2
CDR3 protein: CASSPGIAGVPDTQYF
CDR3 DNA: TGTGCCAGCAGCCCAGGGATAGCGGGAGTTCCAGATACGCAGTATTTT

clone size: -
V gene: TRBV6-2/TRBV6-3
J gene: TRBJ2-7
D gene: TRBD2
CDR3 protein: CASSYRTSGASTPYEQYF
CDR3 DNA: TGTGCCAGCAGTTACCGGACTAGCGGGGCTAGTACTCCCTACGAGCAGTACTTC

clone size: -
V gene: TRBV5-1
J gene: TRBJ2-7
D gene: -
CDR3 protein: CASSLGVGILWEQYF
CDR3 DNA: TGCGCCAGCAGCTTGGGGGTAGGAATATTGTGGGAGCAGTACTTC

clone size: -
V gene: TRBV18
J gene: TRBJ2-3
D gene: -
CDR3 protein: CASSPGTDPDTQYF
CDR3 DNA: TGTGCCAGCTCACCTGGAACAGATCCAGATACGCAGTATTTT

clone size: -
V gene: TRBV6-5
J gene: TRBJ1-2
D gene: -
CDR3 protein: CASSYLGHTRVGYTF
CDR3 DNA: TGTGCCAGCAGTTACTTGGGACATACACGAGTTGGCTACACCTTC

clone size: -
V gene: TRBV2
J gene: TRBJ1-1
D gene: -
CDR3 protein: CASSETGMNTEAFF
CDR3 DNA: TGTGCCAGCAGTGAGACAGGCATGAACACTGAAGCTTTCTTT

clone size: once
V gene: TRBV27
J gene: TRBJ2-5
D gene: -
CDR3 protein: CASSLAGGETQYF
CDR3 DNA: TGTGCCAGCAGTTTAGCGGGCGGCGAGACCCAGTACTTC

clone size: -
V gene: TRBV12-3/TRBV12-4
J gene: TRBJ1-1
D gene: -
CDR3 protein: CASRYGGNTEAFF
CDR3 DNA: TGTGCCAGCAGGTATGGCGGGAACACTGAAGCTTTCTTT

clone size: -
V gene: TRBV3-1/TRBV3-2
J gene: TRBJ2-1
D gene: -
CDR3 protein: CASSQRASYNEQFF
CDR3 DNA: TGTGCCAGCAGCCAGAGGGCTTCCTACAATGAGCAGTTCTTC

clone size: -
V gene: TRBV15
J gene: TRBJ2-7
D gene: -
CDR3 protein: CATSRDSVLNEQYF
CDR3 DNA: TGTGCCACCAGCAGAGATAGCGTTTTAAACGAGCAGTACTTC